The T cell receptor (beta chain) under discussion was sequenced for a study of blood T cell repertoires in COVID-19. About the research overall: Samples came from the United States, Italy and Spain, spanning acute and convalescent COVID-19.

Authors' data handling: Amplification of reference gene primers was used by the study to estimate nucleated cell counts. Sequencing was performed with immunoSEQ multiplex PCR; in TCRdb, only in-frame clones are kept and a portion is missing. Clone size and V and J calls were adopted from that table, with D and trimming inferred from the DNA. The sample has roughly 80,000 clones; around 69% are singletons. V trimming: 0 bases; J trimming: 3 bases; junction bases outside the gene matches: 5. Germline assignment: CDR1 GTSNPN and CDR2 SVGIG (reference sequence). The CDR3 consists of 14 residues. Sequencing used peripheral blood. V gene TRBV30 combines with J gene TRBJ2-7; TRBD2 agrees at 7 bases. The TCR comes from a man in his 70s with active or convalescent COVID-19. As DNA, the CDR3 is TGTGCCTGGAGTGTAAGGGCGGGGGTCTACGAGCAGTACTTC. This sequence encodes CAWSVRAGVYEQYF. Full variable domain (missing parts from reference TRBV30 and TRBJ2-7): SQTIHQWPATLVQPVGSPLSLECTVEGTSNPNLYWYRQAAGRGLQLLFYSVGIGQISSEVPQNLSASRPQDRQFILSSKKLLLSDSGFYLCAWSVRAGVYEQYFGPGTRLTVT.